Each of the 21 T cell receptor beta chains below was sequenced from the same sample in a study of CD8+ T cells in alopecia areata. Reverse transcription of extracted RNA yielded cDNA, which provided the sequencing template. Some clones are missing from TCRdb's copy, which holds only in-frame ones; the method was immunoSEQ multiplex PCR. The sample gives about 120,000 clones, less than 60% of which show up once; about 3.4% is in the top ten. Sample treatment: oral pan-JAK inhibitor, 5-10 mg twice daily. This material consisted of CD4+ T cells sorted from blood, taken at week 24, from a patient treated with tofacitinib. The origin of the receptors is a human donor with alopecia areata.

The rearrangement joins TRBV29-1 to TRBJ1-2; a possible D gene is TRBD1 (5 bases). Trimming pared 4 bases from V and 5 bases from J, leaving 11 bases between. Germline CDR1 and CDR2: SQVTM and ANQGSEA. There are 12 residues in the CDR3. The CDR3, as DNA: TGCAGCGTTGTGACAGAGCAGTATGGCTACACCTTC. It codes for CSVVTEQYGYTF.

This rearrangement joins TRBV2 to TRBJ2-2; maybe TRBD1 (6 bases). The CDR3 has 15 residues. The germline V gene encodes CDR1 SNHLY and CDR2 FYNNEI. The V and J ends lost 10 bases and 0 bases respectively, with 15 bases between them. In DNA, the CDR3 is TGTGCCACCCACCGGACAGACTCGAACACCGGGGAGCTGTTTTTT. Translation: CATHRTDSNTGELFF.

This rearrangement joins TRBV25-1 to TRBJ2-3; D is unclear. This CDR3 comprises 13 residues. Trimming shortened V by 7 bases and J by 4 bases, and 12 bases separated the two germline ends. Per the germline V gene, CDR1 is MGHDK and CDR2 is SYGVNS. DNA for the CDR3: TGTGCCAGCAAATTTCCCGGTGCAGATACGCAGTATTTT. Protein product: CASKFPGADTQYF.

V gene TRBV5-4 combines with J gene TRBJ1-1; TRBD1 might be the D (5 bases). The CDR3 runs to 16 residues. From germline, CDR1 is SGHNT and CDR2 YYREEE (reference sequence). Trimming stripped 1 base from V and 4 bases from J, with 17 bases between. CDR3: CASSLMSGAVPTEAFF. In DNA, the CDR3 is TGTGCCAGCAGCTTGATGTCTGGGGCAGTCCCCACTGAAGCTTTCTTT.

The CDR3 loop reads CASSFLGGGPDTQYF. CDR3 nucleotides: TGTGCCAGCAGCTTTTTAGGCGGGGGGCCAGATACGCAGTATTTT. The chain employs TRBV7-2 and TRBJ2-3, with TRBD2 matching over 8 bases. The CDR3 sequence is 15 residues long. Germline CDR1 and CDR2: SGHTA and FQGNSA. Trimming cost V 3 bases and J 4 bases; bases outside gene matches: 6. Based on the CDR3 plus reference TRBV7-2 and TRBJ2-3, the full variable domain is GAGVSQSPSNKVTEKGKDVELRCDPISGHTALYWYRQSLGQGLEFLIYFQGNSAPDKSGLPSDRFSAERTGGSVSTLTIQRTQQEDSAVYLCASSFLGGGPDTQYFGPGTRLTVL.

The chain couples TRBV4-3 to TRBJ1-2; D call uncertain. This CDR3 is 14 amino acids long. Germline CDR1 reads LGHNA; CDR2 reads YSLEER. The V end lost 0 bases, the J end lost 3 bases, and 8 bases lay between the germline ends. The CDR3 loop reads CASSQDRRDYGYTF. The CDR3 bases are TGCGCCAGCAGCCAAGATCGGCGGGACTATGGCTACACCTTC.

This clone was counted only a few times. The V and J genes are TRBV10-3 and TRBJ2-2, with 8 bases lining up with TRBD2. Germline CDR1 ENHRY, CDR2 SYGVKD. The CDR3 has 16 residues. After removal of 3 bases from V and 7 bases from J, the junction contained 10 bases not matched to a gene. The CDR3 protein is CAISEPQRGRGGELFF. CDR3 coding DNA: TGTGCCATCAGTGAACCCCAGCGGGGGCGGGGCGGGGAGCTGTTTTTT.

The chain couples TRBV4-2 to TRBJ1-1; 7 nucleotides align to TRBD1. V lost 4 bases, J lost 6 bases, and 8 bases stayed unmatched. The CDR3 has 14 amino acids. Germline V gene data show CDR1 as LGHNA and CDR2 as YNFKEQ. CDR3 coding DNA: TGTGCCAGCAGCCTTACAACAGGGGACCCTGAAGCTTTCTTT. It codes for CASSLTTGDPEAFF.

V gene TRBV4-2 combines with J gene TRBJ2-5; 10 nucleotides agree with TRBD2. CDR1 is LGHNA, CDR2 YNFKEQ, per germline. With 0 bases clipped from V and 1 base from J, the junction kept 5 bases outside the gene matches. The CDR3 totals 17 residues. The CDR3 bases are TGTGCCAGCAGCCAAGAGGCCATAGCGGGGGGCCAAGAGACCCAGTACTTC. Translating gives CASSQEAIAGGQETQYF.

V usage is TRBV29-1 and J usage is TRBJ2-5, with D perhaps matching TRBD1 or TRBD2 (6 bases each). The CDR3 spans 14 residues. Deletions cut 7 bases from V and 4 bases from J, with 19 bases between. CDR1 is SQVTM and CDR2 is ANQGSEA in the germline V gene. DNA of the CDR3: TGCAGCGGTACGGCGAGGGGGGAAAGAGAGACCCAGTACTTC. Residues: CSGTARGERETQYF. Variable domain in full (rest from reference TRBV29-1 and TRBJ2-5): SAVISQKPSRDICQRGTSLTIQCQVDSQVTMMFWYRQQPGQSLTLIATANQGSEATYESGFVIDKFPISRPNLTFSTLTVSNMSPEDSSIYLCSGTARGERETQYFGPGTRLLVL.

This clone has more than one count but fewer than ten. The chain recombines TRBV4-2 with TRBJ2-2, with D perhaps TRBD2 (7 bases). V gave up 0 bases and J gave up 4 bases, with 12 bases separating them. CDR1 and CDR2 from the germline V gene are LGHNA and YNFKEQ. The CDR3 is 16 residues long. This CDR3 is CASSQDLGGPTGELFF. CDR3 DNA sequence: TGTGCCAGCAGCCAAGATCTCGGGGGGCCCACCGGGGAGCTGTTTTTT.

The V call is TRBV6-1, the J call TRBJ2-3; D might be TRBD1 (5 bases). This CDR3 has 14 residues. Germline assignment: CDR1 MNHNS and CDR2 SASEGT. Between the trimmed V and J ends, which lost 5 bases and 5 bases, there was a span of 14 bases. The CDR3 DNA is TGTGCCAGCAGTCGTGGGCCCCAGGGAGATACGCAGTATTTT. Encoded protein: CASSRGPQGDTQYF.

This clone was seen a few times. The J gene is TRBJ2-5, the V gene TRBV7-9; the D is unclear. Trimming took off 3 bases at V and 11 bases at J, with 13 bases between the two ends. CDR1 SEHNR and CDR2 FQNEAQ come from the germline V gene (reference sequence). The CDR3 covers 12 residues. CDR3 in DNA: TGTGCCAGCAGCTTTCCACCTAGAGAGCAGTACTTC. Its protein product is CASSFPPREQYF.

This chain uses TRBV5-1 with TRBJ2-5; D might be TRBD2 (5 bases). Trimming cost V 0 bases and J 4 bases, with 10 bases left between them. The CDR3 is 14 amino acids. Looked up from germline, CDR1 is SGHRS and CDR2 is YFSETQ. The chain's CDR3 is CASSLGRMGETQYF. DNA of the CDR3: TGCGCCAGCAGCTTGGGGAGGATGGGAGAGACCCAGTACTTC.

The genes are TRBV4-3 and TRBJ1-6; TRBD1 matches 8 bases. This CDR3 is 16 amino acids long. The V segment lost 3 bases and the J segment 4 bases; nucleotides outside the gene matches: 5. The germline CDR1 and CDR2 sequences are LGHNA and YSLEER. CDR3 nucleotide sequence: TGCGCCAGCAGCCAGCAGGGGGACAGGTATAATTCACCCCTCCACTTT. This codes for CASSQQGDRYNSPLHF.

This chain uses TRBV7-2 with TRBJ2-7; 8 positions agree with TRBD1. V dropped 2 bases and J dropped 2; count of bases not matched to a gene: 5. CDR1 SGHTA and CDR2 FQGNSA come from the germline V gene. The CDR3 is 15 residues long. The CDR3 DNA follows: TGTGCCAGCAGCTTATCCGGGACAGGAACCTACGAGCAGTACTTC. This gives the protein CASSLSGTGTYEQYF.

J is TRBJ1-2 and V is TRBV2; 7 bases agree with TRBD1. CDR3 length: 13 amino acids. Trimming took 10 bases from V and 6 from J; bases not matched to a gene: 11. Germline values: CDR1 SNHLY, CDR2 FYNNEI. The CDR3 DNA follows: TGTGCCACCCAGCCGGACAGGCTCGATGGCTACACCTTC. Its translation is CATQPDRLDGYTF.

This chain uses TRBV4-1 with TRBJ1-1; D gene ambiguous. V was trimmed by 6 bases and J by 1 base, leaving 12 bases between them. Per germline, CDR1 MGHRA and CDR2 YSYEKL. The CDR3 is 14 amino acids. In DNA form, the CDR3 reads TGCGCCAGCAGGGGGTTAATAAGGAACACTGAAGCTTTCTTT. It specifies CASRGLIRNTEAFF.

The gene calls are TRBV6-1 and TRBJ1-2, with 7 bases lining up with TRBD1. The CDR3 consists of 13 residues. Looked up from germline, CDR1 is MNHNS and CDR2 is SASEGT. Trimming removed 6 bases from V and 4 bases from J; junction bases left unmatched: 5. This CDR3 is CASRPGTAYGYTF. DNA for the CDR3: TGTGCCAGCAGACCCGGGACAGCCTATGGCTACACCTTC.

Regarding this clone: The junction shows a germline mismatch at one end, possibly a read error. V and J are TRBV4-1 and TRBJ2-2, with D perhaps matching TRBD1 or TRBD2 (5 bases each). The germline V gene has CDR1 MGHRA and CDR2 YSYEKL. The CDR3 totals 15 residues. The DNA for the CDR3 is TGCGCCAGCCGCCAAGGGGACCTTAACACCGGGGAGCTGTTTTTT. Translating gives CASRQGDLNTGELFF.

V usage is TRBV18 and J usage is TRBJ1-2; D remains unclear. The CDR3 has 16 amino acids. Germline V lookup: CDR1 KGHSH, CDR2 LQKENI. Trimming removed 4 bases from V and 4 bases from J, with 19 bases in between. CDR3 amino acids: CASSRGLEDTLYGYTF. CDR3 coding DNA: TGTGCCAGCTCACGCGGATTAGAGGATACTCTCTATGGCTACACCTTC.